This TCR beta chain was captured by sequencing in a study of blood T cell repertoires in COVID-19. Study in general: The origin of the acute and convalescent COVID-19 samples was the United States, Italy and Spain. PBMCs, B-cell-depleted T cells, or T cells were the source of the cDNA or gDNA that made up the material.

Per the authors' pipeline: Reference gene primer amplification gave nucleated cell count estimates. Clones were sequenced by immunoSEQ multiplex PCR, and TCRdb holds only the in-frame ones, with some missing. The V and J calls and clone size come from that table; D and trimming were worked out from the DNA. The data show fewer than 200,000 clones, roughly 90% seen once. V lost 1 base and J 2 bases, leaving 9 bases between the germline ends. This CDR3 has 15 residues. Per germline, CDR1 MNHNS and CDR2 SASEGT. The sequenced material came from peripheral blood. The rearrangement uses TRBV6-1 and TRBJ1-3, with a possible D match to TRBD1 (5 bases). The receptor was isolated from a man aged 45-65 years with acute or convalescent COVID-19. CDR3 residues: CASSEGRATGNTIYF. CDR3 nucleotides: TGTGCCAGCAGTGAAGGCAGGGCGACTGGAAACACCATATATTTT.